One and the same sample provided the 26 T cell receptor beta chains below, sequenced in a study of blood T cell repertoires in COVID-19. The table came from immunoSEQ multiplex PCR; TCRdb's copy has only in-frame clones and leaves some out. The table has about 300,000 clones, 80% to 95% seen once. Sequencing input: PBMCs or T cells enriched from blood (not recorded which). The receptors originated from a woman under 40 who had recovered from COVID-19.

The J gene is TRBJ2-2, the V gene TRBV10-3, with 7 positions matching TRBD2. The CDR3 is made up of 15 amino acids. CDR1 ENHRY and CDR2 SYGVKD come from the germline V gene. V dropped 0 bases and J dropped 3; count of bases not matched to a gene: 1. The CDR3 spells CAISESAGDTGELFF. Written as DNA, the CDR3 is TGTGCCATCAGTGAGTCTGCGGGGGACACCGGGGAGCTGTTTTTT.

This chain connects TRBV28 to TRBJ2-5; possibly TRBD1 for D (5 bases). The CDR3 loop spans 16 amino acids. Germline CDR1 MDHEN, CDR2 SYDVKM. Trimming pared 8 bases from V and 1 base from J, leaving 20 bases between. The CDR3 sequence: CASQEKAGPVQETQYF. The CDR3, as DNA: TGTGCCAGCCAAGAGAAAGCAGGGCCCGTCCAAGAGACCCAGTACTTC.

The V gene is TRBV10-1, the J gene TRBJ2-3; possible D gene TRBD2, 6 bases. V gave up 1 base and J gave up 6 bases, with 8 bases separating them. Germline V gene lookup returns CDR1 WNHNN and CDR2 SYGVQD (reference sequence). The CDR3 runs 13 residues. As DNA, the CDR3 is TGCGCCAGCAGTGAGTTCCGGGGGGATACGCAGTATTTT. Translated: CASSEFRGDTQYF.

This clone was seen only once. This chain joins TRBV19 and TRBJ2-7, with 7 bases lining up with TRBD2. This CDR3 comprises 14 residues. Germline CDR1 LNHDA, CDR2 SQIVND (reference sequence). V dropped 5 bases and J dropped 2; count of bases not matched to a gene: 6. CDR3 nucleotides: TGTGCCAGTAGTGTAGGAGCGGGGCCCTACGAGCAGTACTTC. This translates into CASSVGAGPYEQYF.

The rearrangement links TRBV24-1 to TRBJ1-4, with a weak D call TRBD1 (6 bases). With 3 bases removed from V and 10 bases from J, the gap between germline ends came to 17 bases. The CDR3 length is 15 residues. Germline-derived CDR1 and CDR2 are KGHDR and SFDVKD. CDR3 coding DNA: TGTGCCACCAGTGATGGTCCAGGGGATTTTGGAAAACTGTTTTTT. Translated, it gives CATSDGPGDFGKLFF.

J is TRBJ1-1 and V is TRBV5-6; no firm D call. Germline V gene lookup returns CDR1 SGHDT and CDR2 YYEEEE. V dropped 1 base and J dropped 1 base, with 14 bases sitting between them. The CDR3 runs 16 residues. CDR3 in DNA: TGTGCCAGCAGCTTGAAGAGGCGGGCCAAGAACACTGAAGCTTTCTTT. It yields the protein CASSLKRRAKNTEAFF. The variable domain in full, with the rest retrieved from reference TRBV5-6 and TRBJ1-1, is DAGVTQSPTHLIKTRGQQVTLRCSPKSGHDTVSWYQQALGQGPQFIFQYYEEEERQRGNFPDRFSGHQFPNYSSELNVNALLLGDSALYLCASSLKRRAKNTEAFFGQGTRLTVV.

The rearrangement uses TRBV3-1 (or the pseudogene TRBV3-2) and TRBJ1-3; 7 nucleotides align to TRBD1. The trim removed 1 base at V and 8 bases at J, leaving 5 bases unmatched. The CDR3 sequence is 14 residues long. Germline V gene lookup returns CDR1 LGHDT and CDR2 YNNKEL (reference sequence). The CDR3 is CASSQGQGKYTIYF. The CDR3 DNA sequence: TGTGCCAGCAGCCAAGGACAGGGTAAATACACCATATATTTT.

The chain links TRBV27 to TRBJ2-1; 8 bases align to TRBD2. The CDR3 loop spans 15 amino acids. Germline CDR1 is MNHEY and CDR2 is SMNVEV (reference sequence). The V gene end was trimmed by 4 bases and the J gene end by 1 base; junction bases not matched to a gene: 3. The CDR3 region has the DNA TGTGCCAGCAGTTCTACTAGCGGTTCCTACAATGAGCAGTTCTTC. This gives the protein CASSSTSGSYNEQFF.

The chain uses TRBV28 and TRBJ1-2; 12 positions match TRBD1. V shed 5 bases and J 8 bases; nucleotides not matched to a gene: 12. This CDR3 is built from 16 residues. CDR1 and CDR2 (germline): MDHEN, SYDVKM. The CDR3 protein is CASSLGWGQGASGYTF. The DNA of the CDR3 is TGTGCCAGCAGTCTCGGCTGGGGACAGGGGGCAAGCGGCTACACCTTC.

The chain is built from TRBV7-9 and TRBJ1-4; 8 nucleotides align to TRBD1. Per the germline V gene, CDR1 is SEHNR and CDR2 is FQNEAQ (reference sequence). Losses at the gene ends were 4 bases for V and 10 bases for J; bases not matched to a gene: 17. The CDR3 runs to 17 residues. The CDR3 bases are TGTGCCAGCAGCTCGTCGGACAGGGTTGACAGTGGGGGAAAACTGTTTTTT. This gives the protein CASSSSDRVDSGGKLFF.

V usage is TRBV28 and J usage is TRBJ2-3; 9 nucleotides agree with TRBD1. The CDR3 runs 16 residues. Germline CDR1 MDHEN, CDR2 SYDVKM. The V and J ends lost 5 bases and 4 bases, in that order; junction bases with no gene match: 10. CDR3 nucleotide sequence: TGTGCCAGCAGTATCTCCGGGACAGGGTTGGCAGATACGCAGTATTTT. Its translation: CASSISGTGLADTQYF.

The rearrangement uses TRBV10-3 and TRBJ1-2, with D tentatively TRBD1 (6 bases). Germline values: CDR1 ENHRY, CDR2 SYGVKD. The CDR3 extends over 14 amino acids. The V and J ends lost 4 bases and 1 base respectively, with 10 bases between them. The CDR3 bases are TGTGCCATCAGTGTGGACAGCTTTAACTATGGCTACACCTTC. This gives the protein CAISVDSFNYGYTF.

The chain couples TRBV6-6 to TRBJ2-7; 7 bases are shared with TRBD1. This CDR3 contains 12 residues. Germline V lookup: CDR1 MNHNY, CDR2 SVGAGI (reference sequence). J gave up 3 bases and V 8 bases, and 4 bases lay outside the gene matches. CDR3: CASGTALYEQYF. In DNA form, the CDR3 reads TGTGCCAGCGGGACAGCTCTCTACGAGCAGTACTTC.

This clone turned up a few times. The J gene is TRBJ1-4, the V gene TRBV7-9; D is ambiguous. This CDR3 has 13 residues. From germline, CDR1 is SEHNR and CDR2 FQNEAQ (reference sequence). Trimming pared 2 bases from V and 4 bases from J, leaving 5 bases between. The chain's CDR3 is CASSLSVNEKLFF. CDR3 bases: TGTGCCAGCAGCTTATCTGTTAATGAAAAACTGTTTTTT.

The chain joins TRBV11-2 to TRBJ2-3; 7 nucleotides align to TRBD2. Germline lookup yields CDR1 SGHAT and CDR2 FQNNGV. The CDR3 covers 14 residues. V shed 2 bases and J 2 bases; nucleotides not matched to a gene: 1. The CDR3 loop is CASSLRLATDTQYF. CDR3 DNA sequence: TGTGCCAGCAGCTTAAGACTAGCCACAGATACGCAGTATTTT.

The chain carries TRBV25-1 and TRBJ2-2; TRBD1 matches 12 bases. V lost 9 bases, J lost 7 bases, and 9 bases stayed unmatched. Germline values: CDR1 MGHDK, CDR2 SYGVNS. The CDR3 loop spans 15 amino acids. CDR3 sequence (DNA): TGTGCCAGTACAGGGACAGGGGGCATCAGCGGGGAGCTGTTTTTT. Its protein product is CASTGTGGISGELFF.

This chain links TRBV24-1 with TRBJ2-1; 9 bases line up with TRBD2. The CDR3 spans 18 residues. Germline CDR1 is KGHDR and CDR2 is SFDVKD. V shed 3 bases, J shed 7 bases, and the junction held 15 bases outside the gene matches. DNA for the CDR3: TGTGCCACCAGTGATGCGAAACTAGCGGGTCATATCGGGAATGAGCAGTTCTTC. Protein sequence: CATSDAKLAGHIGNEQFF.

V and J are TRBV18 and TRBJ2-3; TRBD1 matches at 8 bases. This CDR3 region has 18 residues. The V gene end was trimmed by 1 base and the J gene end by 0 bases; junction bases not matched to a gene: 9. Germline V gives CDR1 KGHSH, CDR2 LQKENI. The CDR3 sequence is CASSPRGQGLTSTDTQYF. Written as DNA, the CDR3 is TGTGCCAGCTCACCACGAGGACAGGGTCTGACTAGCACAGATACGCAGTATTTT.

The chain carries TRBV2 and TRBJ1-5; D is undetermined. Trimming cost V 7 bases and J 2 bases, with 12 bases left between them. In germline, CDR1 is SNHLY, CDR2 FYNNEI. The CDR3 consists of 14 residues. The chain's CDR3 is CASNTGGGNQPQHF. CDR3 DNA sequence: TGTGCCAGCAATACCGGAGGCGGCAATCAGCCCCAGCATTTT.

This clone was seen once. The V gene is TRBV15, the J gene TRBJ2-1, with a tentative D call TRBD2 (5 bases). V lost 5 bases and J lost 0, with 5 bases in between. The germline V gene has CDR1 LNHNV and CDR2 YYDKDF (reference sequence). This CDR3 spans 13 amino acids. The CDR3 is CATSGSSYNEQFF. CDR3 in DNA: TGTGCCACCAGCGGGAGCTCCTACAATGAGCAGTTCTTC.

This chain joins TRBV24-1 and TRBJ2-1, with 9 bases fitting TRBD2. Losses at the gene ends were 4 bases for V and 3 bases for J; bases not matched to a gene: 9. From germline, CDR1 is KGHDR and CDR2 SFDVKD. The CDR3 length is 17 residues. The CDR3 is CATSDPSGTSRYNEQFF. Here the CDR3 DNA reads TGTGCCACCAGTGACCCCTCGGGGACTAGCCGCTACAATGAGCAGTTCTTC.

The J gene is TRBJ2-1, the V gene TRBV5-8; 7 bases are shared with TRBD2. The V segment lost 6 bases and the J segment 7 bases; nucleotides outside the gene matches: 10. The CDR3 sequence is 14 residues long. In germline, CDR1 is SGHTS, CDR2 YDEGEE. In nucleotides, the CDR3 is TGTGCCAGCATCATGGACGGGGGACTAAATGAGCAGTTCTTC. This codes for CASIMDGGLNEQFF.

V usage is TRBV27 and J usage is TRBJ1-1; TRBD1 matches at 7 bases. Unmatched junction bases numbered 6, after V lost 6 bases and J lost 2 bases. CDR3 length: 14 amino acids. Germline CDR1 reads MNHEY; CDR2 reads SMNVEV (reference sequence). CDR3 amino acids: CASRGTAKNTEAFF. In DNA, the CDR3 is TGTGCCAGCAGAGGGACAGCAAAAAACACTGAAGCTTTCTTT.

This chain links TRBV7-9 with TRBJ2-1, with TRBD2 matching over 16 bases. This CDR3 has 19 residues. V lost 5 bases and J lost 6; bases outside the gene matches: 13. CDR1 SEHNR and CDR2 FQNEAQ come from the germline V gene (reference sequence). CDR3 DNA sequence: TGTGCCAGCAGCACTCTACACTTTGGGACTAGCGGGAGGGCCAATGAGCAGTTCTTC. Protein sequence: CASSTLHFGTSGRANEQFF.

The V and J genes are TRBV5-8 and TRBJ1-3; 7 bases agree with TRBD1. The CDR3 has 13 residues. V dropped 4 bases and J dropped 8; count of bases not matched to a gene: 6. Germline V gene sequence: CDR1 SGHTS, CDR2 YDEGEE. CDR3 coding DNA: TGTGCCAGCAGCAAAGGGACAGTCGACACCATATATTTT. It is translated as CASSKGTVDTIYF.

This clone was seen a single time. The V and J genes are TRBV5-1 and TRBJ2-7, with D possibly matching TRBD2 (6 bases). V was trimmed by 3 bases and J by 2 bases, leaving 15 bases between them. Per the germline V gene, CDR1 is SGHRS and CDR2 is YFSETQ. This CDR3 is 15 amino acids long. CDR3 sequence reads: CASSSPGGGTYEQYF. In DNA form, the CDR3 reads TGCGCCAGCAGCTCCCCCGGAGGAGGGACCTACGAGCAGTACTTC.